This TCR beta chain was captured in a study of T cell changes during pregnancy in multiple sclerosis. TCRdb keeps only in-frame clones here, not all; method: immunoSEQ multiplex PCR. The sample lists about 64,000 clones, around 96% seen once, with roughly 2.4% in the top ten. The CDR3 consists of 15 residues. The J segment lost 9 bases and the V segment lost 3 bases, leaving 8 bases of the junction unmatched. Germline V gives CDR1 SEHNR, CDR2 FQNEAQ (reference sequence). The chain carries TRBV7-9 and TRBJ2-5; 12 bases are a match to TRBD1. This material consisted of CD8+ T cells from peripheral blood mononuclear cells, taken after pregnancy. The clonotype originates from a female donor with multiple sclerosis, enrolled in a pregnancy study. CDR3 bases: TGTGCCAGCAGCTTGGGACAGGGGGCGAAGATGGCCCAGTACTTC. Translating gives CASSLGQGAKMAQYF. Full variable domain (outside the CDR3, taken from reference TRBV7-9 and TRBJ2-5): DTGVSQNPRHKITKRGQNVTFRCDPISEHNRLYWYRQTLGQGPEFLTYFQNEAQLEKSRLLSDRFSAERPKGSFSTLEIQRTEQGDSAMYLCASSLGQGAKMAQYFGPGTRLLVL.